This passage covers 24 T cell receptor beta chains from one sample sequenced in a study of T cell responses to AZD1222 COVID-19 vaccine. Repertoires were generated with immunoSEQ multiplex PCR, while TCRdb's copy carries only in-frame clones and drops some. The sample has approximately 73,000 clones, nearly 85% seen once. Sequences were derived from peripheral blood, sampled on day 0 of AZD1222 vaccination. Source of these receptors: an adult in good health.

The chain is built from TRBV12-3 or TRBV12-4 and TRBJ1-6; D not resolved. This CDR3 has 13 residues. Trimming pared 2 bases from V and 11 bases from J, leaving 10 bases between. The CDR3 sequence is CASSLRSPAPLHF. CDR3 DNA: TGTGCCAGCAGTTTACGAAGCCCGGCACCCCTCCACTTT.

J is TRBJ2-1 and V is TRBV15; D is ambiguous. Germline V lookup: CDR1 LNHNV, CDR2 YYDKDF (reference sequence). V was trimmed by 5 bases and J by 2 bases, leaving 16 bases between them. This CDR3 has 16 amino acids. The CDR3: CATSPRATRTYNEQFF. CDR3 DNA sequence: TGTGCCACCAGCCCCCGTGCGACCAGGACCTACAATGAGCAGTTCTTC.

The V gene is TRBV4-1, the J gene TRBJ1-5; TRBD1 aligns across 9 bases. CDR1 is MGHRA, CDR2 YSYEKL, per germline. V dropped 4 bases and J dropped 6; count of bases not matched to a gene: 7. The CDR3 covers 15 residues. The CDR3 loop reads CASSRGTGFSQPQHF. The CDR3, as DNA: TGCGCCAGCAGCCGCGGGACAGGGTTTAGTCAGCCCCAGCATTTT.

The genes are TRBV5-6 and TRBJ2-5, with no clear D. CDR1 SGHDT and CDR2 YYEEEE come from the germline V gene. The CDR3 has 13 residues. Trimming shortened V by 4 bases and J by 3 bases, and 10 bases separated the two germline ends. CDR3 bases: TGTGCCAGCAGCGACGTTACCAAAGAGACCCAGTACTTC. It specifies CASSDVTKETQYF.

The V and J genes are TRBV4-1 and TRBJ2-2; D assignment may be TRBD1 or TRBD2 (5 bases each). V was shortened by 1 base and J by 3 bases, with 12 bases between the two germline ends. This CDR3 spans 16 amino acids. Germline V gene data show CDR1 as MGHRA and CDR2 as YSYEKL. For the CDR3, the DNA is TGCGCCAGCAGCCAAGTGAGGGGTGTGGACACCGGGGAGCTGTTTTTT. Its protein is CASSQVRGVDTGELFF.

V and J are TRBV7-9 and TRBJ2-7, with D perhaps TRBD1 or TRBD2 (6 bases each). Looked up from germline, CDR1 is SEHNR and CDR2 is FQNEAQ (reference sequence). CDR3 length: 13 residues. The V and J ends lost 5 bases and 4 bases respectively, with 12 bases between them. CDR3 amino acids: CASSGQGRYEQYF. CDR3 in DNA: TGTGCCAGCAGCGGGCAGGGGAGGTACGAGCAGTACTTC. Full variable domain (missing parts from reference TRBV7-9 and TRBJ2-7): DTGVSQNPRHKITKRGQNVTFRCDPISEHNRLYWYRQTLGQGPEFLTYFQNEAQLEKSRLLSDRFSAERPKGSFSTLEIQRTEQGDSAMYLCASSGQGRYEQYFGPGTRLTVT.

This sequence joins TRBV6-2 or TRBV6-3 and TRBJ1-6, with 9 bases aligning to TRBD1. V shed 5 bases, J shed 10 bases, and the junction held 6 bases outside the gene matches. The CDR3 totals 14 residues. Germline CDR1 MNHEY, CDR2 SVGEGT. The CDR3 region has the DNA TGTGCCAGCAGTCGCCGGGACAGGGTGTCACCCCTCCACTTT. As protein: CASSRRDRVSPLHF.

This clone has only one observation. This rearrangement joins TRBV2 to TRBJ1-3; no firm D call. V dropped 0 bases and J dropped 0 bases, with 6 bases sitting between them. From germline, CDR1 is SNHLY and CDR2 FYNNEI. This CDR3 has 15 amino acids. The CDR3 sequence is CASSEAAGSGNTIYF. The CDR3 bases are TGTGCCAGCAGTGAAGCGGCAGGCTCTGGAAACACCATATATTTT.

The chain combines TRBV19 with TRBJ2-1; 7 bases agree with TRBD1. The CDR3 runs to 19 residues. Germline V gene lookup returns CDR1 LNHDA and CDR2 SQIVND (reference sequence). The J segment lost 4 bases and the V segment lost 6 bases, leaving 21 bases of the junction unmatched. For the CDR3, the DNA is TGTGCCAGTAGCTCCGGGACATTGACAGGGATGGTGAGGTACAATGAGCAGTTCTTC. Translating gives CASSSGTLTGMVRYNEQFF.

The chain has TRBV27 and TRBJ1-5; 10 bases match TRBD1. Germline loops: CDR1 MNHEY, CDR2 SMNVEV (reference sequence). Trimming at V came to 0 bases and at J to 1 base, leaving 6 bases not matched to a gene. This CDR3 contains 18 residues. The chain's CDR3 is CASSLSWTGGMSNQPQHF. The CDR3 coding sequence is TGTGCCAGCAGTTTATCGTGGACAGGGGGTATGAGCAATCAGCCCCAGCATTTT.

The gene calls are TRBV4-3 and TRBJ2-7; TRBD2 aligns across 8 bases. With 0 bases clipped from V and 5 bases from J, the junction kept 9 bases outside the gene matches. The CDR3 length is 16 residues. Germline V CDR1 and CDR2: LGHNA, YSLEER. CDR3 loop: CASSQDWSGSVHEQYF. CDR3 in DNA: TGCGCCAGCAGCCAAGATTGGAGCGGGAGTGTACACGAGCAGTACTTC.

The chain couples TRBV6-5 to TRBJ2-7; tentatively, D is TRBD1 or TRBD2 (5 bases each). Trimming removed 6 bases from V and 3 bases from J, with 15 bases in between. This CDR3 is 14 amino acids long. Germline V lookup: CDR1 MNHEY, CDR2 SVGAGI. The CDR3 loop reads CASRRGQGNYEQYF. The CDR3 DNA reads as TGTGCCAGCAGGAGAGGGCAGGGCAACTACGAGCAGTACTTC.

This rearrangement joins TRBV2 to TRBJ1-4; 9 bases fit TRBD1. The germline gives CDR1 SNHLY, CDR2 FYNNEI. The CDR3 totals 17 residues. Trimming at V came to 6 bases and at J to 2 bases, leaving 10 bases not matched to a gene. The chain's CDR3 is CASRASGTGWTNEKLFF. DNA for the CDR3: TGTGCCAGCAGAGCTTCCGGGACAGGGTGGACTAATGAAAAACTGTTTTTT.

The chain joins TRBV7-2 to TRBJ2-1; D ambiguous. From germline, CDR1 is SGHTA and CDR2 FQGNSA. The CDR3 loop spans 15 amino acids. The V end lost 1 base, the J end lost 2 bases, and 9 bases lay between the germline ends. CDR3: CASSLEPTPYNEQFF. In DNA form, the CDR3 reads TGTGCCAGCAGCTTAGAACCGACCCCCTACAATGAGCAGTTCTTC.

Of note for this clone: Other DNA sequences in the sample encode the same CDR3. This CDR3 is CASSLAGLAEETQYF. In DNA form, the CDR3 reads TGTGCCAGCAGCTTAGCTGGACTAGCGGAAGAGACCCAGTACTTC. The chain joins TRBV7-2 to TRBJ2-5; 10 bases fit TRBD2. The CDR3 loop spans 15 amino acids. CDR1 and CDR2 (germline): SGHTA, FQGNSA. Losses at the gene ends were 0 bases for V and 3 bases for J; bases not matched to a gene: 1.

The CDR3 here is CARRQGVSYNSPLHF. The DNA of the CDR3 is TGTGCCAGACGACAGGGAGTCTCCTATAATTCACCCCTCCACTTT. V and J are TRBV30 and TRBJ1-6; 7 bases align to TRBD1. V shed 8 bases, J shed 0 bases, and the junction held 7 bases outside the gene matches. Germline V CDR1 and CDR2: GTSNPN, SVGIG (reference sequence). CDR3 size: 15 residues.

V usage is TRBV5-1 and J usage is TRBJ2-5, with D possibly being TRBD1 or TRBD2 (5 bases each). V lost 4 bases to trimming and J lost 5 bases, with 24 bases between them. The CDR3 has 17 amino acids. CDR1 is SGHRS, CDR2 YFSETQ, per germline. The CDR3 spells CASSPGLGTPGEETQYF. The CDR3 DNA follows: TGCGCCAGCAGCCCGGGCCTCGGGACCCCCGGGGAGGAGACCCAGTACTTC.

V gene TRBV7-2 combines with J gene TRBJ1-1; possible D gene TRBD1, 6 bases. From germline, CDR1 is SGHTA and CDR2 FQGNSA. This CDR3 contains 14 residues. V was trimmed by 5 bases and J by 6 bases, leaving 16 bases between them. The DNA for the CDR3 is TGTGCCAGCAGCCCTTTCGGGACATTGGCTGAAGCTTTCTTT. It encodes CASSPFGTLAEAFF.

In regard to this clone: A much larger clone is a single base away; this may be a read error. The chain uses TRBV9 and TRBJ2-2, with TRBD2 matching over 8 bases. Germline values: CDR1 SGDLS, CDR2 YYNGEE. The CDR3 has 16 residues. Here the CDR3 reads CARSARGGMNTGELFF. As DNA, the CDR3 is TGTGCCCGCAGTGCCCGGGGGGGGATGAACACCGGGGAGCTGTTTTTT.

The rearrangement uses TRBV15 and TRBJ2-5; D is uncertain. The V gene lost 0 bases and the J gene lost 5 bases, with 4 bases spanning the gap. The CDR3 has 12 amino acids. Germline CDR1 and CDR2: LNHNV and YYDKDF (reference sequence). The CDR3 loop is CATSRDMETQYF. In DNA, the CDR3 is TGTGCCACCAGCAGAGATATGGAGACCCAGTACTTC.

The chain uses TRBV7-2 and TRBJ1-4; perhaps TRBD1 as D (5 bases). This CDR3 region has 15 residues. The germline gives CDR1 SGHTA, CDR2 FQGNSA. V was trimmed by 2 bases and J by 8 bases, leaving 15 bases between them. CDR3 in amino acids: CASSLQGREGEKLFF. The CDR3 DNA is TGTGCCAGCAGCTTACAGGGCAGGGAGGGGGAAAAACTGTTTTTT.

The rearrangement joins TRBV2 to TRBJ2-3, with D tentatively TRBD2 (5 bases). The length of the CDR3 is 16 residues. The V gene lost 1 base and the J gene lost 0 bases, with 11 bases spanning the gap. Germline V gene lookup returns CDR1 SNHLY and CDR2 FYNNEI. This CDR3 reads CASSEGLQLSTDTQYF. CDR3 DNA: TGTGCCAGCAGTGAAGGACTACAGCTTAGCACAGATACGCAGTATTTT. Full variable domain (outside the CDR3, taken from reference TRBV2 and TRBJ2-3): EPEVTQTPSHQVTQMGQEVILRCVPISNHLYFYWYRQILGQKVEFLVSFYNNEISEKSEIFDDQFSVERPDGSNFTLKIRSTKLEDSAMYFCASSEGLQLSTDTQYFGPGTRLTVL.

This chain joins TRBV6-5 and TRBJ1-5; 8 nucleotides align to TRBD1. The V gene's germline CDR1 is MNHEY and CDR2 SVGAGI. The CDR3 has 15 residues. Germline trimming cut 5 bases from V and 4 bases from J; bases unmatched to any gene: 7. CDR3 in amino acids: CASSPTGTGNQPQHF. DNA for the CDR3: TGTGCCAGCAGTCCAACCGGGACAGGTAATCAGCCCCAGCATTTT.

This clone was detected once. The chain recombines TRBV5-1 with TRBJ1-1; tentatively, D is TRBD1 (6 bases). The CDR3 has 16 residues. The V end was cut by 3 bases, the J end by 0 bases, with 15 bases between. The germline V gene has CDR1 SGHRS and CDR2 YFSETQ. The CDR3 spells CASSSEQGIMNTEAFF. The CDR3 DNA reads TGCGCCAGCAGCTCGGAACAGGGTATCATGAACACTGAAGCTTTCTTT.